These T cell receptor beta chains were read from a single sample in a study of CD8+CD57+ T cells in acquired aplastic anemia. Via MiXCR, TCRdb re-called the reads, giving one row per CDR3 protein. Among about 150,000 distinct CDR3 sequences listed, 41% were seen once. Sequencing input: sorted CD4+, CD8+, or CD8+CD57+ T cells (not recorded which) from PBMCs. Receptors originate from a human donor in good health, serving as a control. CDR3s include the opening cysteine and the closing phenylalanine or tryptophan. D genes are given only for firm matches. Some rows mark clone size as missing; the rest say once, few, many or name a class of expanded clone.

clone_size	j_call	v_call	d_call	cdr3_nt	cdr3_aa
many	TRBJ2-2	TRBV24-1	TRBD1	TGTGCCACCAGTGCCCAGGGGGTGAACACCGGGGAGCTGTTTTTT	CATSAQGVNTGELFF
many	TRBJ1-5	TRBV12-3/TRBV12-4	.	TGTGCCAGCAGTTTCGAGGGTGGGAGTCAGCCCCAGCATTTT	CASSFEGGSQPQHF
.	TRBJ2-2	TRBV24-1	.	TGTGCCACCAGTTTGCGGGGGCGGACCGGGGAGCTGTTTTTT	CATSLRGRTGELFF
many	TRBJ1-1	TRBV5-1	.	TGCGCCAGCAGCCTCCTCGACAGAAACACTGAAGCTTTCTTT	CASSLLDRNTEAFF
.	TRBJ1-6	TRBV19	.	TGTGCCAGTAGTATTCCGGGTCGGGACCTCCACTTT	CASSIPGRDLHF
.	TRBJ1-4	TRBV12-3/TRBV12-4	TRBD1	TGTGCCAGCAGTCAAGCCCCACCATCAGGGGGATCTAATGAAAAACTGTTTTTT	CASSQAPPSGGSNEKLFF
few	TRBJ1-3	TRBV12-3/TRBV12-4	.	TGTGCCAGCACCCTCGGAAGGCCTGGAAACACCATGTATTTT	CASTLGRPGNTMYF
many	TRBJ2-4	TRBV10-3	TRBD1	TGTGCCATCAGTGCACAGGGGACCAAAAACATTCAGTACTTC	CAISAQGTKNIQYF
medium-sized	TRBJ1-1	TRBV10-3	.	TGTGCCATCGGAACCAGGGAAACTGAAGCTTTCTTT	CAIGTRETEAFF
.	TRBJ2-2	TRBV2	.	TGTGCCAGCAGTGGGGGGGCCCACTCCGGGGAGCTGTTTTTT	CASSGGAHSGELFF
once	TRBJ1-2	TRBV7-9	.	TGTGCCAGCAGCGCAGGGGTTTATGGCTACACCTTC	CASSAGVYGYTF
many	TRBJ2-7	TRBV29-1	TRBD1	TGCAGCGTTGAAGATCTAAGGGGGCCAGGCTACGAGCAGTACTTC	CSVEDLRGPGYEQYF
many	TRBJ1-4	TRBV20-1	.	TGCAGTGCTCTCCGGGTTACGGAGGAAAAACTGTTTTTT	CSALRVTEEKLFF
many	TRBJ2-5	TRBV20-1	.	TGCAGTGCTAGGGGACATCAAGAGACCCAGTACTTC	CSARGHQETQYF
few	TRBJ1-1	TRBV6-1	TRBD1	TGTGCCAGCAGTACACAGGGGGCGCGGGCCGGCCTCACTGAAGCTTTCTTT	CASSTQGARAGLTEAFF
many	TRBJ2-1	TRBV5-1	TRBD2	TGCGCCAGCAGCTTGGCCGGGACTAGTATGGCGAATGAGCAGTTCTTC	CASSLAGTSMANEQFF
.	TRBJ2-7	TRBV12-3/TRBV12-4	TRBD2	TGTGCCAGCGGGACCGGGACTAGCGGGGTCTACGAGCAGTACTTC	CASGTGTSGVYEQYF
.	TRBJ1-2	TRBV19	.	TGTGCCAGTAGTGAGACCGTTGTCAGGCGCTACTATGGCTACACCTTC	CASSETVVRRYYGYTF
few	TRBJ1-5	TRBV29-1	TRBD1	TGCAGCGTTAGGACAGGGATTCAGCCCCAGCATTTT	CSVRTGIQPQHF
few	TRBJ2-2	TRBV6-1	.	TGTGCCAGCAAGGGATTCTTCGAAACCACCGGGGAGCTGTTTTTT	CASKGFFETTGELFF
.	TRBJ1-2	TRBV10-3	TRBD1	TGTGCCATCAGTGTGACAGGGGGGACCTATGGCTACACCTTC	CAISVTGGTYGYTF
.	TRBJ1-3	TRBV9	.	TGTGCCAGCAGCGTAGGCGGCGGCAGGGGACTTGGAAACACCATATATTTT	CASSVGGGRGLGNTIYF
many	TRBJ2-1	TRBV19	.	TGTGCCAGTAGTATAATGGGGGAACGCAATGAGCAGTTCTTC	CASSIMGERNEQFF
few	TRBJ1-1	TRBV15	.	TGTGCCACCAGCAGAGGGGGGGACACTGAAGCTTTCTTT	CATSRGGDTEAFF
few	TRBJ1-2	TRBV29-1	.	TGCAGCGTTGGAGGTGGTGTTGATGGCTACACCTTC	CSVGGGVDGYTF
.	TRBJ2-3	TRBV7-2	.	TGTGCCAGCAGCTTAGTACTGGGAAGAGGTACAGATACGCAGTATTTT	CASSLVLGRGTDTQYF
.	TRBJ2-7	TRBV9	.	TGTGCCAGCAGCGTAGAAGGGGGTGCCGGAGGAGAGGAGCAGTACTTC	CASSVEGGAGGEEQYF
once	TRBJ2-1	TRBV6-5	TRBD1	TGTGCCAGCAGTTACCCTGGACAGGGGGCCGATGAGCAGTTCTTC	CASSYPGQGADEQFF
.	TRBJ2-1	TRBV29-1	.	TGCAGCGTTGTACGGTCCTACAATGAGCAGTTCTTC	CSVVRSYNEQFF
.	TRBJ2-3	TRBV20-1	.	TGCAGTGCCAGCAGCTCTGGAGCTAGTTCGGTTACAGATACGCAGTATTTT	CSASSSGASSVTDTQYF
many	TRBJ2-5	TRBV20-1	TRBD2	TGCAGTGCTAAGCTAGCGGGGGCCCGGGGGACCCAGTACTTC	CSAKLAGARGTQYF
few	TRBJ2-7	TRBV9	.	TGTGCCAGCAGCAGGGTCTCTTACCACGAGCAGTACTTC	CASSRVSYHEQYF
many	TRBJ2-1	TRBV2	TRBD2	TGTGCCAGCAGGCCTTACCCCGGCGGGAGGCCGTTCTTC	CASRPYPGGRPFF
many	TRBJ2-3	TRBV9	.	TGTGCCAGCAGCGCCGACGGACAACGCACAGATACGCAGTATTTT	CASSADGQRTDTQYF
few	TRBJ1-3	TRBV12-3/TRBV12-4	.	TGTGCCAGCAGTTTGGGCCAGGTTTGGACCGGAAACACCATATATTTT	CASSLGQVWTGNTIYF
many	TRBJ2-7	TRBV20-1	.	TGCAGTGCTCAGGTTGCCTACGAGCAGTACTTC	CSAQVAYEQYF
few	TRBJ2-2	TRBV2	.	TGTGCCAGCAGTGGATACAGGGACCCCGGGGAGCTGTTTTTT	CASSGYRDPGELFF
.	TRBJ1-5	TRBV25-1	.	TGTGCCAGCAGTGGGGAGGGCACCAGCAATCAGCCCCGGCATTTT	CASSGEGTSNQPRHF